Included here is one T cell receptor (beta chain) sequence, with context. Its cognate antigen is unknown. A linear amplification protocol produced the TCR libraries from 450 to 500 ng of total RNA. Each CDR3 protein gets one entry after TCRdb re-called the reads with MiXCR. In the table there are around 180,000 distinct CDR3 sequences, about 70% of which are singletons. These data originate in a study of healthy donors' naive CD4 and CD8 T cells. Study as a whole: A new alpha primer set targeted every functional IMGT alpha variant.

Findings of the study overall: CDR3 charge plus V and J genes appeared to account for about 13% of CD4/CD8 variance. Positive CDR3 charge linked to CD4+ cells, negative to CD8+ cells. Reportedly, most V and J gene segments showed naive CD4+ versus CD8+ bias.

Per the germline V gene, CDR1 is SQVTM and CDR2 is ANQGSEA. The V end lost 6 bases, the J end lost 1 base, and 8 bases lay between the germline ends. CDR3 length equals 12 residues. The source is a pool of human donors in good health; the sample pools cells from several healthy donors. The chain is built from TRBV29-1 and TRBJ2-3; no definite D call. The sample consisted of naive CD4+ and CD8+ T cells sorted from blood, pooled from several donors. CDR3 residues: CSVLGGTDTQYF. The CDR3 DNA is TGCAGCGTGTTGGGCGGCACAGATACGCAGTATTTT.